This T cell receptor beta chain appears in the sequencing data of a study of blood T cell repertoires in COVID-19. Study at large: Samples of COVID-19 (acute and convalescent) were obtained from the United States, Italy and Spain. Sample material is recorded as cDNA or gDNA derived from T cells, B-cell-depleted T cells, or PBMCs.

CDR1 is KGHSH, CDR2 LQKENI, per germline. The CDR3 runs to 15 residues. Losses at the gene ends were 2 bases for V and 7 bases for J; bases not matched to a gene: 4. Methods used by the authors: It was from reference gene primer amplification that nucleated cell counts were estimated. The assay was immunoSEQ multiplex PCR, and TCRdb's table has in-frame clones only and misses some. V and J calls and clone size are given by that table; D and trimming were obtained from the DNA. In the table there are about 130,000 clones, roughly 91% of which are singletons. The receptor's source is a man between 60 and 75 years old with active or convalescent COVID-19. Specimen: peripheral blood. This rearrangement joins TRBV18 to TRBJ1-6; 8 nucleotides match TRBD1. The CDR3 is CASSPDRGYNSPLHF. Here the CDR3 DNA reads TGTGCCAGCTCACCAGACAGGGGATACAATTCACCCCTCCACTTT.